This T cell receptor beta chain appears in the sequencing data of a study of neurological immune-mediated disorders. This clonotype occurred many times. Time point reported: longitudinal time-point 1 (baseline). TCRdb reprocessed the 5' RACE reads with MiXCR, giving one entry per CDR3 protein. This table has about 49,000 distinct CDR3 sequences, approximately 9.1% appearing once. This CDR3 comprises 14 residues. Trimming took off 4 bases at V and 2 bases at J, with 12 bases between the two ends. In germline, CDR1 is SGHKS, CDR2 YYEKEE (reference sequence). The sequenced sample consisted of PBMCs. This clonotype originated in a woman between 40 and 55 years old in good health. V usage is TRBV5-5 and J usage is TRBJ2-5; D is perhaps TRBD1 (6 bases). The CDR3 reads CASSVQGLQETQYF. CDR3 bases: TGTGCCAGCAGCGTACAGGGTTTACAAGAGACCCAGTACTTC.